Included here is one T cell receptor (beta chain) sequence, with context. This record belongs to a study of molecular identifiers for immune sequencing clone quantification. TCRdb itself ran the PCR reads through MiXCR, one entry per CDR3 protein. The top ten clones hold 0.76% of a sample with approximately 500,000 distinct CDR3 sequences, about 26% of them seen once. CDR1 SGHNT and CDR2 YYREEE come from the germline V gene (reference sequence). The CDR3 contains 18 residues. The V end was cut by 4 bases, the J end by 4 bases, with 26 bases between. This clonotype was obtained from a human donor in good health. Some libraries in this study had Jurkat cell RNA spiked in. Sequences were obtained from naive CD8+ T cells from blood, with Jurkat cell RNA spiked in. Subset given: FACS-sorted CD8+CD4-CCR7+CD45RA+ naive T cells. The chain employs TRBV5-4 and TRBJ1-2; D perhaps matches TRBD1 (6 bases). The CDR3 sequence: CASSGRRGTIPMLYGYTF. CDR3 bases: TGTGCCAGCAGCGGGCGCAGGGGAACAATTCCTATGCTCTATGGCTACACCTTC.